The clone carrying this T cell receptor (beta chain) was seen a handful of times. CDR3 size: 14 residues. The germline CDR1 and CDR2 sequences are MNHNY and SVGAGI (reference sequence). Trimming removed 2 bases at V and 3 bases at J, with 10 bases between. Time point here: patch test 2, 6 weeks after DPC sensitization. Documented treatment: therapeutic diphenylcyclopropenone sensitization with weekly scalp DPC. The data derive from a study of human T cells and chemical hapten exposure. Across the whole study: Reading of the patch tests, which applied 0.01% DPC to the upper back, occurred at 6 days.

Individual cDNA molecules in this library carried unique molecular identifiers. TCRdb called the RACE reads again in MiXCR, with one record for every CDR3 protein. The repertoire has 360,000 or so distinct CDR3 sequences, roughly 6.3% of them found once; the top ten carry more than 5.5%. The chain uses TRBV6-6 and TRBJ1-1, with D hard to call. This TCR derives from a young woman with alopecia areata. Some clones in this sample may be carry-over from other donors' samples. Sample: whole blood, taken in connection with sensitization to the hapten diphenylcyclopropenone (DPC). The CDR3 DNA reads TGTGCCAGCAGTTACGGATCAGACTACACTGAAGCTTTCTTT. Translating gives CASSYGSDYTEAFF.